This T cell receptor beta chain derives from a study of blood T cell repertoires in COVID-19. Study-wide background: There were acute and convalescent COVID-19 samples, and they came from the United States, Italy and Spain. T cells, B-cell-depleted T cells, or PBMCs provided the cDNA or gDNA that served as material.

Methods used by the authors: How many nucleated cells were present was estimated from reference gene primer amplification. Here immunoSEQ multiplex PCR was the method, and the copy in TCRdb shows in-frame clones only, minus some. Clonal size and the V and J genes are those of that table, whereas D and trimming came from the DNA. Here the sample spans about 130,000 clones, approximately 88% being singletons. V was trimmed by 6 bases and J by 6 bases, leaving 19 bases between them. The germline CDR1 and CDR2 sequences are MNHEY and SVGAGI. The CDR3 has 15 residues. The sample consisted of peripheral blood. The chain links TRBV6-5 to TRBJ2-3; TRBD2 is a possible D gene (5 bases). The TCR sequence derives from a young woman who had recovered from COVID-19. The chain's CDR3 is CASRTSEVMLDTQYF. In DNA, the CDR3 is TGTGCCAGCAGAACCTCGGAGGTAATGTTGGATACGCAGTATTTT.